Ten or more counts support the clone carrying this T cell receptor (beta chain). What it binds is not known. The data originate from a study of T cells in Graves' hyperthyroidism and ophthalmopathy. Trimming stripped 3 bases from V and 3 bases from J, with 15 bases between. The CDR3 sequence is 16 residues long. Study-level results: Peripheral blood also featured most of the thyroid clonotypes expanded above 0.001.

Using RNA transcripts as the source, TCR beta CDR3 regions were amplified. The HTBI primer set was used in a first-round RT-PCR of the TCR CDR3. Using its own MiXCR run on the multiplex PCR reads, TCRdb lists one record per CDR3 protein. The sample includes fewer than 200,000 distinct CDR3 sequences, approximately 15% of them seen just once. The sequencing sample was made of blood. The source is a woman in her forties or fifties with Graves' hyperthyroidism. The rearrangement links TRBV12-3 or TRBV12-4 to TRBJ2-1; possibly TRBD1 or TRBD2 for D (5 bases each). Here the CDR3 DNA reads TGTGCCAGCAGTTTGCCGTCTCGGGACCTCTACAATGAGCAGTTCTTC. It specifies CASSLPSRDLYNEQFF.